This entry lists 2 T cell receptor beta chains sequenced from one sample in a study of metastatic and nonmetastatic thyroid tumors. None of the patients had undergone any treatment ahead of thyroid surgery. From the PCR reads, TCRdb re-called clones with MiXCR. The repertoire holds 15,000 or so clones, approximately 23% seen once, with 10% to 15% in the top ten. Sequencing was done on a sample of tumor tissue. The receptors stem from a female donor with papillary thyroid cancer or a benign thyroid nodule (not recorded which). Some clones in this sample may be carry-over from other donors' samples.

The V and J genes are TRBV30 and TRBJ1-2, with 9 bases identical to TRBD1. In germline, CDR1 is GTSNPN, CDR2 SVGIG (reference sequence). The CDR3 spans 16 residues. With 0 bases clipped from V and 1 base from J, the junction kept 6 bases outside the gene matches. DNA for the CDR3: TGTGCCTGGAGTGTAGGGGGGACAGGGAATAACTATGGCTACACCTTC. This translates into CAWSVGGTGNNYGYTF.

Within the sample, this clone is medium-sized. V is TRBV12-3 or TRBV12-4 and J is TRBJ2-1; 9 bases match TRBD1. V was pared by 8 bases and J by 7 bases, with 6 bases of the junction left unmatched. CDR3 size: 13 residues. CDR3 sequence: CASGTGRANEQFF. The CDR3 DNA sequence: TGTGCCAGCGGGACAGGGAGAGCAAATGAGCAGTTCTTC.